This TCR beta chain was retrieved from a study of blood T cell dynamics during melanoma immunotherapy. Libraries were prepared by immunoSEQ multiplex PCR; TCRdb keeps only in-frame clonotypes and omits some of them. The sample contains 15,000 to 20,000 clones, around 93% of which appear only once. CDR1 SGHTA and CDR2 FQGNSA come from the germline V gene. The CDR3 extends over 14 amino acids. The V gene end was trimmed by 4 bases and the J gene end by 8 bases; junction bases not matched to a gene: 9. As for time point: week 3, after first cycle of checkpoint inhibitor. The material sequenced was effector memory CD8+ T cells from blood, taken from a patient treated with checkpoint blockade. The sequence was collected from a human donor with melanoma. This chain joins TRBV7-2 and TRBJ1-2, with 8 nucleotides matching TRBD1. CDR3: CASSWPPGGEGYTF. Here the CDR3 DNA reads TGTGCCAGCAGCTGGCCACCAGGGGGCGAGGGCTACACCTTC.